The rows below give T cell receptor beta chains drawn from one sample of a study of beta chain features in type 1 diabetes. Here immunoSEQ multiplex PCR was the method, and the copy in TCRdb shows in-frame clones only, minus some. The table lists around 650,000 clones, roughly 12% of them singletons. Sequencing used naive CD4+ T cells from blood. The receptors originated from a man aged 30 to 45 with type 1 diabetes. Both conserved end residues are part of each CDR3. Each record gives: D gene, clone size, J gene, V gene, CDR3 DNA, CDR3 protein. A D gene is named only where the DNA matches it firmly. A clone size is listed for some rows: how often the clone was seen (once, few, many), or a class if it is expanded.

TRBD1 | few | TRBJ2-1 | TRBV5-1 | TGCGCCAGCAGCCCGGGGACAGGGAATGAGCAGTTCTTC | CASSPGTGNEQFF
TRBD1 | . | TRBJ2-1 | TRBV6-5 | TGTGCCAGCAGTAGACCAGGGACAGCGCAGTTCTTC | CASSRPGTAQFF
TRBD2 | . | TRBJ2-3 | TRBV5-1 | TGCGCCAGCACGGGGGGGCCGGGAATCACAGATACGCAGTATTTT | CASTGGPGITDTQYF
. | . | TRBJ1-2 | TRBV11-2 | TGTGCCAGCAGCTTAGTTAGCCACGGCTATGGCTACACCTTC | CASSLVSHGYGYTF
. | few | TRBJ2-2 | TRBV7-9 | TGTGCCAGCAGCTTAGGAGCGGCGAACACCGGGGAGCTGTTTTTT | CASSLGAANTGELFF
. | few | TRBJ1-2 | TRBV27 | TGTGCCAGCAGTTTATGGGGGCAGGCCTATGGCTACACCTTC | CASSLWGQAYGYTF
TRBD2 | . | TRBJ2-3 | TRBV7-9 | TGTGCCAGCAGCTTAGCTAGCGGGGTAACAGATACGCAGTATTTT | CASSLASGVTDTQYF
. | few | TRBJ2-2 | TRBV2 | TGTGCCAGCACCTCACAGGGTTTGGACACCGGGGAGCTGTTTTTT | CASTSQGLDTGELFF
TRBD2 | few | TRBJ2-1 | TRBV7-2 | TGTGCCAGCACGGCGGGGGGACTGTCCTACAATGAGCAGTTCTTC | CASTAGGLSYNEQFF
TRBD1 | few | TRBJ2-5 | TRBV29-1 | TGCAGCGTTGAAGGACAGGGCACAGAGACCCAGTACTTC | CSVEGQGTETQYF
. | few | TRBJ2-6 | TRBV28 | TGTGCCAGCATACAGGGCTCTCCCTACTCTGGGGCCAACGTCCTGACTTTC | CASIQGSPYSGANVLTF
. | few | TRBJ1-5 | TRBV30 | TGTGCCTGGACGCGAGATCGCAATCAGCCCCAGCATTTT | CAWTRDRNQPQHF
. | . | TRBJ2-7 | TRBV5-6 | TGTGCCAGCAGCTTGGCGCAGAACTCCTACGAGCAGTACTTC | CASSLAQNSYEQYF
. | . | TRBJ1-4 | TRBV21-1 | TGTGCCAGCAGCACAGAAGAACCGGAAAAACTGTTTTTT | CASSTEEPEKLFF
TRBD1 | . | TRBJ1-6 | TRBV4-3 | TGCGCCAGCAGCCGGGACAGGGGTCAGAGAAATTCACCCCTCCACTTT | CASSRDRGQRNSPLHF
. | . | TRBJ1-2 | TRBV7-2 | TGTGCCAGCAGCTTATCGGCACGCGTTCTTGGCTATGGCTACACCTTC | CASSLSARVLGYGYTF
TRBD1 | . | TRBJ2-7 | TRBV30 | TGTGCCTGGAATCGGGACAGGGTATTCCACGAGCAGTACTTC | CAWNRDRVFHEQYF
. | . | TRBJ1-1 | TRBV2 | TGTGCCAGCAGGAAGGACGGGACGAACACTGAAGCTTTCTTT | CASRKDGTNTEAFF
. | few | TRBJ1-6 | TRBV9 | TGTGCCAGCAGCGCCGGTCGGTCCTATAATTCACCCCTCCACTTT | CASSAGRSYNSPLHF
. | few | TRBJ1-6 | TRBV6-1 | TGTGCCAGCAGTGTTGGGCAGGCCAATAATTCACCCCTCCACTTT | CASSVGQANNSPLHF
. | few | TRBJ1-3 | TRBV29-1 | TGCAGCGTTGACAGCTCTGGAAACACCATATATTTT | CSVDSSGNTIYF
. | . | TRBJ1-2 | TRBV15 | TGTGCCACCAGCAGAGATCGGGCAGGGCCTTTCGGCTACACCTTC | CATSRDRAGPFGYTF
. | . | TRBJ2-7 | TRBV5-1 | TGCGCCAGCAATGCGGGGGCTAGCGAGCAGTACTTC | CASNAGASEQYF
TRBD2 | few | TRBJ2-4 | TRBV9 | TGTGCCAGCAGCCCCCCGGGGGGGGAAAACATTCAGTACTTC | CASSPPGGENIQYF
. | . | TRBJ2-5 | TRBV11-3 | TGTGCCAGCAGCTTATTCGGTTTTGAAGAGACCCAGTACTTC | CASSLFGFEETQYF
. | . | TRBJ2-5 | TRBV5-6 | TGTGCCAGCAGCTTGGAAACAGGGAAATTTTGGGAGACCCAGTACTTC | CASSLETGKFWETQYF
TRBD1 | few | TRBJ1-4 | TRBV7-2 | TGTGCCAGCAGCCCGGGACAGGGATTAAGTAAACTGTTTTTT | CASSPGQGLSKLFF
. | few | TRBJ2-1 | TRBV30 | TGTGCCTGGACCCCCGTCGTGAATGAGCAGTTCTTC | CAWTPVVNEQFF
. | few | TRBJ1-5 | TRBV30 | TGTGCCTGGAGTGTGGGTACCCATACCAGCTATAGCAATCAGCCCCAGCATTTT | CAWSVGTHTSYSNQPQHF
. | many | TRBJ2-3 | TRBV29-1 | TGCAGCGTCCGAGGGCAGAACACAGATACGCAGTATTTT | CSVRGQNTDTQYF
. | . | TRBJ2-4 | TRBV20-1 | TGCAGTGCCAGATTAAACATTCAGTACTTC | CSARLNIQYF
. | . | TRBJ2-1 | TRBV9 | TGTGCCAGCAGCGTACTCCCTAGTCGGGACTACAATGAGCAGTTCTTC | CASSVLPSRDYNEQFF
. | few | TRBJ2-2 | TRBV7-9 | TGTGCCACCTCTGTCTCCGGGGAGCTGTTTTTT | CATSVSGELFF
. | . | TRBJ2-3 | TRBV9 | TGTGCCAGCAGCGTACGGTTTCAGGGAGATACGCAGTATTTT | CASSVRFQGDTQYF
. | few | TRBJ1-4 | TRBV4-3 | TGCGCCAGCAGCCACGGCCCCGATAGAGAAAAACTGTTTTTT | CASSHGPDREKLFF
. | . | TRBJ1-2 | TRBV28 | TGTGCCAGCAGTTTATGGGGCCCTTACACCTTC | CASSLWGPYTF
. | . | TRBJ2-5 | TRBV6-5 | TGTGCCAGCAGTGTAAGCGTCCAAGAGACCCAGTACTTC | CASSVSVQETQYF
. | . | TRBJ2-3 | TRBV7-2 | TGTGCCAGCAGCTTAGATTCTGATACGCAGTATTTT | CASSLDSDTQYF
TRBD1 | few | TRBJ2-1 | TRBV5-1 | TGCGCCAGCAGCCAAATGGGACAGGACAATGAGCAGTTCTTC | CASSQMGQDNEQFF
TRBD1 | few | TRBJ1-2 | TRBV10-3 | TGTGCCATCAGTGAGTCCGGGACAGGCGTCGTTGGGTATGGCTACACCTTC | CAISESGTGVVGYGYTF
TRBD2 | few | TRBJ2-1 | TRBV5-6 | TGTGCCAGCAGCTTGTTGACTAGCGGGGGCAACTACAATGAGCAGTTCTTC | CASSLLTSGGNYNEQFF
TRBD1 | . | TRBJ2-7 | TRBV13 | TGTGCCAGCAGGCAGACAGGGGGCGAGCAGTACTTC | CASRQTGGEQYF
. | . | TRBJ2-7 | TRBV18 | TGTGCCAGCTCACCACCGCTGCCGAGCTCCTACGAGCAGTACTTC | CASSPPLPSSYEQYF
. | few | TRBJ1-6 | TRBV11-2 | TGTGCCAGCAGCTATACTGAGAATTCACCCCTCCACTTT | CASSYTENSPLHF
TRBD2 | . | TRBJ2-7 | TRBV29-1 | TGCAGCGTTGAAGATACCCTTAGCGGGGGGTTCCAAAGGCGCGAGCAGTACTTC | CSVEDTLSGGFQRREQYF
. | . | TRBJ2-7 | TRBV7-7 | TGTGCTAGCAGCTTAGGAACGGGCGACGAGCAGTACTTC | CASSLGTGDEQYF
. | few | TRBJ1-5 | TRBV10-3 | TGTGCCGCGACACAGGGTAGCAATCAGCCCCAGCATTTT | CAATQGSNQPQHF
TRBD1 | few | TRBJ2-6 | TRBV4-3 | TGCGCCAGCAGCCAAGCCTCGTGGCAGGGGGCTGGGGCCAACGTCCTGACTTTC | CASSQASWQGAGANVLTF
. | few | TRBJ1-1 | TRBV7-3 | TGTGCCAGCAGTTCTCAGGGGAGCACTGAAGCTTTCTTT | CASSSQGSTEAFF
. | . | TRBJ2-7 | TRBV7-2 | TGTGCCAGCAGATCCACCCCGAGCGCCACTTACGAGCAGTACTTC | CASRSTPSATYEQYF
. | few | TRBJ2-7 | TRBV6-5 | TGTGCCAGTGGTAACTCAGGGGCCCTGAGGGAATACTTC | CASGNSGALREYF
. | few | TRBJ1-4 | TRBV5-5 | TGTGCCAGCAGCTTGGCGGGAGACAGACCAAATGAAAAACTGTTTTTT | CASSLAGDRPNEKLFF
TRBD1 | . | TRBJ1-2 | TRBV14 | TGTGCCAGCAGCCGCCCAGGGGGAATTGGCTACACCTTC | CASSRPGGIGYTF
. | few | TRBJ2-5 | TRBV7-2 | TGTGCCAGCAGCTTCGAGTACCAAGAGACCCAGTACTTC | CASSFEYQETQYF
. | few | TRBJ2-5 | TRBV13 | TGTGCCAGCAGCATATCAGGGGCGGGGGAGACCCAGTACTTC | CASSISGAGETQYF